This note documents a single TCR beta chain sequence. Its target is not known. Germline CDR1 SGHDT, CDR2 YYEEEE. The CDR3 spans 15 residues. The data are from a study of T cells expressing NK-cell markers. Study summary: It was sorted CD3+CD56-NKG2C+, CD3+CD56+NKG2C- and CD3+CD56+NKG2C+ T cells that provided the TCR beta repertoires. The authors sequenced eight donors, of whom seven were HCMV-seropositive and one was seronegative.

Generation of TCR beta cDNA was performed by 5'RACE template switching incorporating UMIs. TCRdb reprocessed the 5' RACE reads, with one entry per CDR3 protein and no DNA. Its clone listing holds about 380,000 distinct CDR3 sequences. Study-wide findings and caveats: In several donors, dominant clonotypes made up roughly 28.3-65% of CD3+CD56-NKG2C+ cells.

The specimen sequenced was blood T cells: a sorted CD56 or NKG2C T cell subset, CD4+ or CD8+ T cells, or bulk PBMC T cells (not recorded which). The chain employs TRBV5-6 and TRBJ2-7. The sequence was obtained from a man aged 18 to 69 in good health. CDR3 protein: CASSPRVSAVHEQYF.